Listed here is a single T cell receptor (beta chain). What antigen it recognizes has not been identified. Base qualities are not provided; no much larger clone lies one nucleotide away. TCR beta CDR3 regions were sequenced from DNA using the immunoSEQ Assay. As for how the authors treated the data: T cell density was computed as TCR beta template counts normalized to usable DNA estimated by amplifying housekeeping genes. The preseqR package was used to estimate richness by extrapolating to 400,000 templates for PBMC samples and to 120,000 templates for tissue samples. Clonality was calculated as one minus Pielou's evenness. Tissue-enriched TCRs were identified by differential abundance testing using productive amino-acid clonotypes, minimum total count 5 and alpha 0.1. The Jaccard Index and the Morisita Overlap Index were used to measure repertoire overlap between compartments. GLIPH clustered TCR beta CDR3s with public tetramer-defined viral CDR3s; viral motifs required at least three viral sequences plus V-gene enrichment. Not all clones reach the TCRdb copy of this immuneACCESS table, which keeps in-frame sequences only. Checked studies attribute under half of the gap to unresolved V genes and leave the rest unexplained. The V and J calls and the clone size are those of that table, but D and trimming were determined from the DNA. Across this sample there are 90,000 to 100,000 clones, with roughly 93% seen only once. The ten largest clones add up to approximately 4% of the sample.

At diagnosis, peripheral blood, uninvolved tumor-adjacent lung and tumor were collected and were preserved as a mix of fresh-frozen and FFPE material. For TCR repertoire profiling, the blood samples were analyzed as peripheral blood mononuclear cells. The data are from a study of T cells in localized non-small cell lung cancer (dated by TCRdb to about 2020). Background on the whole study: T cell repertoires of 200 to 250 early-stage NSCLC patients were analyzed, with tumors being compared against uninvolved tumor-adjacent lungs. The cohort consisted of roughly 240 treatment-naive NSCLC patients whose localized lung tumors had been resected. Of the NSCLC patients, about 130 were male and around 99 were female, and the mean age was approximately 69 years.

Inclusive of the bounding cysteine and phenylalanine, the CDR3 is 16 residues long. Only CDR3 DNA is held: 48 bases, read in frame from base 1. Cut back by 6 bases and 0 bases, the V and J ends lie 15 bases apart. The germline V gene yields MDHEN for CDR1 and SYDVKM for CDR2. Beyond this particular receptor, the publication reports: Because multi-region tumor sequencing was not done, intratumor heterogeneity could not be ruled out. Higher blood T cell density associated with longer overall survival, while higher adjacent-lung clonality associated with shorter survival. Uninvolved tumor-adjacent lung showed the highest T cell clonality, higher than tumor, which suggests more focused antigenic responses in the uninvolved tumor-adjacent lung. A median of 57 of the top 100 tumor clones were detected in paired uninvolved adjacent lung, and approximately 28 of these tumor clones were also found among the top 100 clones of the paired uninvolved adjacent lung. Since the design was exploratory, TCR variables were selected using unadjusted p-values with no false-discovery rate correction.

The sample in question was PBMCs, obtained before any cancer treatment. The TCR sequence derives from a woman aged 35-75 years with stage II squamous cell lung carcinoma. The rearrangement joined TRBV28 to TRBJ1-5, with the identity of the D gene unclear. The CDR3 is CASRYDTVYSNQPQHF. The nucleotide sequence reads as follows: TGTGCCAGCAGGTATGATACGGTTTATAGCAATCAGCCCCAGCATTTT.